This T cell receptor (beta chain) is from a study of T-cell memory formation after mild COVID-19. About the research overall: TCR clusters largely stayed donor specific.

This clonotype was recorded a few times. The antigen remains undetermined. The germline gives CDR1 SEHNR, CDR2 FQNEAQ (reference sequence). With 3 bases clipped from V and 6 bases from J, the junction kept 2 bases outside the gene matches. This CDR3 comprises 12 residues. Study-wide results and caveats: Clones contracting across day 15 to 85 had a balanced CD4/CD8 profile; later expanding clones leaned CD4+. Some SARS-CoV-2-responding clones were already detected in memory before infection.

In TCRdb, the 5' RACE reads were re-called with MiXCR into one record per CDR3 protein. The table records roughly 450,000 distinct CDR3 sequences, approximately 18% of them present only once. This clonotype originated in a man in his late teens or twenties who had mild COVID-19 (a few samples of this study predate the infection). Cell type and time point are not known. Material: PBMCs or a T cell subset sorted from them (not recorded which). The chain employs TRBV7-9 and TRBJ2-7, with 7 bases matching TRBD2. CDR3 sequence: CASSFRTSEQYF. The CDR3 DNA reads TGTGCCAGCAGCTTTCGGACTAGCGAGCAGTACTTC. The whole variable domain, remainder taken from reference TRBV7-9 and TRBJ2-7, is DTGVSQNPRHKITKRGQNVTFRCDPISEHNRLYWYRQTLGQGPEFLTYFQNEAQLEKSRLLSDRFSAERPKGSFSTLEIQRTEQGDSAMYLCASSFRTSEQYFGPGTRLTVT.